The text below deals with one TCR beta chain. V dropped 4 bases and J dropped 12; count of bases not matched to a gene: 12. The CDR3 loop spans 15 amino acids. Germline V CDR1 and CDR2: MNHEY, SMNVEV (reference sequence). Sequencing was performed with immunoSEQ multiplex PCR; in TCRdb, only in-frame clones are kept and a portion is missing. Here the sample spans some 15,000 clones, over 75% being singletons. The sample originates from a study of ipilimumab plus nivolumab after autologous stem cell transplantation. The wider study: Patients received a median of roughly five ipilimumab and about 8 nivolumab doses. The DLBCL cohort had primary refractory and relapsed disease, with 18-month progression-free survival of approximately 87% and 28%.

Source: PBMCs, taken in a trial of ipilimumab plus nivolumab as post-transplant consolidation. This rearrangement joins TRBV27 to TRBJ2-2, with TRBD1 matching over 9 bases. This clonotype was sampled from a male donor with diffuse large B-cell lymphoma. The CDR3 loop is CASSYPSGTGYKLFF. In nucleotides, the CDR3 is TGTGCCAGCAGTTATCCTTCCGGGACAGGGTATAAGCTGTTTTTT.